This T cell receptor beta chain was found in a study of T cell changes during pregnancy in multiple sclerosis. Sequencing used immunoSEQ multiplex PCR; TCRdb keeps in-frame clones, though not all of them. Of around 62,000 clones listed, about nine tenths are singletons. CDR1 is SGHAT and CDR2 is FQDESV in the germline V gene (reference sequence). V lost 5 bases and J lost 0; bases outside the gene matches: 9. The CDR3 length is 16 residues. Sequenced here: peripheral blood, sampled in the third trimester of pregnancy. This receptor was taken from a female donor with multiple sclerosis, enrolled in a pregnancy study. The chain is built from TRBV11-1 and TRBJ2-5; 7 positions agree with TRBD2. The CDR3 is CASSLRRGEYQETQYF. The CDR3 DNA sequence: TGTGCCAGCAGCCTTCGCCGGGGGGAGTACCAAGAGACCCAGTACTTC.